A single count supports the clone carrying this T cell receptor (beta chain). The CDR3 spans 15 residues. The junction had 4 bases not matched to a gene; V was cut back by 4 bases and J by 7 bases. The germline gives CDR1 SGHDT, CDR2 YYEEEE. Profiling relied on immunoSEQ multiplex PCR, and the TCRdb table lists in-frame clones only, not all of them. The sample has about 230,000 clones, about nine tenths seen once. Seattle patients were enrolled during active infection and followed longitudinally. This entry belongs to a study of blood T cell repertoires in COVID-19. At the level of the study: Sites across the United States, Italy and Spain contributed samples from acute and convalescent COVID-19. Nucleic acid was either cDNA or gDNA, and it came from T cells, B-cell-depleted T cells, or PBMCs.

The chain has TRBV5-6 and TRBJ1-6; 11 positions agree with TRBD1. The receptor's source is a man aged 45-60 years with COVID-19, enrolled during active disease. Sequencing used peripheral blood. Here the CDR3 DNA reads TGTGCCAGCAGCACCGGACAGGGGGCGAATTCACCCCTCCACTTT. Its translation is CASSTGQGANSPLHF.